Below, 29 T cell receptor beta chains from the same sample are listed, as sequenced in a study of OX40 agonist ivuxolimab in advanced cancers. The data were produced by immunoSEQ multiplex PCR, yet TCRdb's version contains in-frame clones alone and is incomplete. The data show about 24,000 clones, roughly 89% seen once. Sequenced here: CD4+ or CD8+ T cells sorted from blood, sampled in a trial of the OX40 agonist ivuxolimab. The receptors were sampled from an adult with an advanced solid tumor such as melanoma, head and neck, liver or kidney cancer.

V and J are TRBV5-1 and TRBJ2-7; 7 positions match TRBD1. CDR1 SGHRS and CDR2 YFSETQ come from the germline V gene. The CDR3 spans 14 residues. The J segment lost 0 bases and the V segment lost 4 bases, leaving 4 bases of the junction unmatched. The DNA of the CDR3 is TGCGCCAGCAGCCGCCGGGACAGCTCCTACGAGCAGTACTTC. Its translation: CASSRRDSSYEQYF.

The V gene is TRBV7-9, the J gene TRBJ1-6; perhaps TRBD1 as D (5 bases). Trimming shortened V by 1 base and J by 8 bases, and 9 bases separated the two germline ends. CDR3 length: 14 residues. The germline CDR1 and CDR2 sequences are SEHNR and FQNEAQ (reference sequence). Written as DNA, the CDR3 is TGTGCCAGCAGCTTAGGACAGACCTATTCACCCCTCCACTTT. This gives the protein CASSLGQTYSPLHF.

This clone was found once. This chain joins TRBV5-4 and TRBJ2-3, with D possibly being TRBD1 (6 bases). The CDR3 runs to 16 residues. V was clipped by 0 bases and J by 1 base, with 12 bases between them. The germline V gene has CDR1 SGHNT and CDR2 YYREEE (reference sequence). CDR3 amino acids: CASSLGGGFRTDTQYF. As DNA, the CDR3 is TGTGCCAGCAGCTTGGGTGGGGGCTTCCGCACAGATACGCAGTATTTT.

This clone showed up just once. The gene calls are TRBV11-2 and TRBJ2-3; either TRBD1 or TRBD2 may fit D (5 bases each). The ends were cut back, 1 base at V and 5 bases at J, with 19 bases in the middle. CDR1 SGHAT and CDR2 FQNNGV come from the germline V gene. This CDR3 has 17 residues. This chain's CDR3 is CASSLGLGDLVKDTQYF. For the CDR3, the DNA is TGTGCCAGCAGCTTAGGACTTGGGGACCTGGTTAAAGATACGCAGTATTTT.

This clone is a singleton in its sample. The rearrangement links TRBV5-1 to TRBJ2-5; 12 positions agree with TRBD2. Germline loops: CDR1 SGHRS, CDR2 YFSETQ. The trim removed 3 bases at V and 1 base at J, leaving 13 bases unmatched. The CDR3 has 19 residues. CDR3 sequence reads: CASSSINRGLAGSQETQYF. CDR3 nucleotide sequence: TGCGCCAGCAGCTCCATCAACAGGGGACTAGCGGGCTCCCAAGAGACCCAGTACTTC. The whole variable domain, remainder taken from reference TRBV5-1 and TRBJ2-5, is KAGVTQTPRYLIKTRGQQVTLSCSPISGHRSVSWYQQTPGQGLQFLFEYFSETQRNKGNFPGRFSGRQFSNSRSEMNVSTLELGDSALYLCASSSINRGLAGSQETQYFGPGTRLLVL.

The rearrangement uses TRBV21-1 and TRBJ2-4; the table's D call TRBD1 went unverified against the DNA. TRBV21-1 is given as a pseudogene. CDR3 length equals 21 residues. The DNA of the CDR3 is TGTGCCAGCAGCAACACTCGGGGACAGGTGGCTCTCATTCTAGCCAAAAACATTCAGTACTTC. Translating it yields CASSNTRGQVALILAKNIQYF.

The gene calls are TRBV7-2 and TRBJ1-1; 8 bases align to TRBD1. Germline V gene lookup returns CDR1 SGHTA and CDR2 FQGNSA. The length of the CDR3 is 16 residues. V lost 5 bases, J lost 2 bases, and 10 bases stayed unmatched. The chain's CDR3 is CASSQDSGTGNTEAFF. CDR3 coding DNA: TGTGCCAGCAGCCAAGATAGTGGGACAGGAAACACTGAAGCTTTCTTT. Based on the CDR3 plus reference TRBV7-2 and TRBJ1-1, the full variable domain is GAGVSQSPSNKVTEKGKDVELRCDPISGHTALYWYRQSLGQGLEFLIYFQGNSAPDKSGLPSDRFSAERTGGSVSTLTIQRTQQEDSAVYLCASSQDSGTGNTEAFFGQGTRLTVV.

In this sample, this clone turned up a few times. This CDR3 is CASSPSGGSNHGDTQYF. Written as DNA, the CDR3 is TGTGCCAGCAGCCCATCTGGGGGGTCGAACCACGGGGATACGCAGTATTTT. This chain uses TRBV9 with TRBJ2-3; a possible D gene is TRBD2 (6 bases). The V end was cut by 4 bases, the J end by 6 bases, with 24 bases between. The V gene's germline CDR1 is SGDLS and CDR2 YYNGEE. The CDR3 has 17 residues.

V usage is TRBV5-6 and J usage is TRBJ2-3; TRBD2 aligns across 7 bases. Germline trimming cut 0 bases from V and 0 bases from J; bases unmatched to any gene: 7. Per the germline V gene, CDR1 is SGHDT and CDR2 is YYEEEE. The CDR3 contains 17 residues. In nucleotides, the CDR3 is TGTGCCAGCAGCTTGGTTAAGCGGGGTCCTAGCACAGATACGCAGTATTTT. Its translation: CASSLVKRGPSTDTQYF.

The chain joins TRBV18 to TRBJ2-5; 9 bases agree with TRBD1. This CDR3 spans 13 amino acids. Germline V CDR1 and CDR2: KGHSH, LQKENI. J gave up 4 bases and V 8 bases, and 5 bases lay outside the gene matches. This CDR3 reads CASTRDRAETQYF. The DNA for the CDR3 is TGTGCCAGCACTCGGGACAGGGCAGAGACCCAGTACTTC. The whole variable domain, remainder taken from reference TRBV18 and TRBJ2-5, is NAGVMQNPRHLVRRRGQEARLRCSPMKGHSHVYWYRQLPEEGLKFMVYLQKENIIDESGMPKERFSAEFPKEGPSILRIQQVVRGDSAAYFCASTRDRAETQYFGPGTRLLVL.

The genes are TRBV18 and TRBJ2-7; tentative D call: TRBD1 (5 bases). The V gene's germline CDR1 is KGHSH and CDR2 LQKENI. The CDR3 loop spans 16 amino acids. The V gene lost 2 bases and the J gene lost 1 base, with 15 bases spanning the gap. DNA of the CDR3: TGTGCCAGCTCACCAACTCCAGTGGGGCTTTCCTACGAGCAGTACTTC. It encodes CASSPTPVGLSYEQYF. The whole variable domain, filled in from reference TRBV18 and TRBJ2-7, reads NAGVMQNPRHLVRRRGQEARLRCSPMKGHSHVYWYRQLPEEGLKFMVYLQKENIIDESGMPKERFSAEFPKEGPSILRIQQVVRGDSAAYFCASSPTPVGLSYEQYFGPGTRLTVT.

CDR3 region: CASIRGTLSTDTQYF. CDR3 nucleotides: TGTGCCAGCATCCGGGGGACTCTTAGCACAGATACGCAGTATTTT. J is TRBJ2-3 and V is TRBV7-9, with D tentatively TRBD2 (6 bases). Trimming took 7 bases from V and 0 from J, leaving 14 bases between them. The germline gives CDR1 SEHNR, CDR2 FQNEAQ (reference sequence). The CDR3 extends over 15 amino acids.

Here the CDR3 reads CASSFEPGQETQYF. CDR3 DNA: TGTGCCAGCAGCTTTGAGCCGGGACAAGAGACCCAGTACTTC. The chain has TRBV7-8 and TRBJ2-5, with D possibly being TRBD2 (5 bases). Germline lookup yields CDR1 SGHVS and CDR2 FQNEAQ. V gave up 3 bases and J gave up 2 bases, with 10 bases separating them. The length of the CDR3 is 14 residues.

The chain is built from TRBV7-9 and TRBJ1-1, with D possibly matching TRBD1 (6 bases). Deletions cut 1 base from V and 1 base from J, with 19 bases between. CDR3 length: 18 amino acids. Germline CDR1 and CDR2: SEHNR and FQNEAQ (reference sequence). Here the CDR3 reads CASSLGTVLLTGNTEAFF. CDR3 nucleotide sequence: TGTGCCAGCAGCTTAGGGACAGTACTCCTTACCGGGAACACTGAAGCTTTCTTT.

This chain uses TRBV7-3 with TRBJ2-5; D unclear. CDR1 SGHTA and CDR2 FQGTGA come from the germline V gene. Trimming pared 5 bases from V and 1 base from J, leaving 11 bases between. The CDR3 has 14 amino acids. The CDR3 bases are TGTGCCAGCAGCGTAGACCACCCCCAAGAGACCCAGTACTTC. Encoded protein: CASSVDHPQETQYF.

V is TRBV9 and J is TRBJ2-7, with a tentative D call TRBD1 (6 bases). The CDR3 contains 14 residues. V was pared by 3 bases and J by 9 bases, with 19 bases between. The germline gives CDR1 SGDLS, CDR2 YYNGEE. DNA of the CDR3: TGTGCCAGCAGCGGCCCTCAGGGGCAGGGTGGGCAGTACTTC. Its translation: CASSGPQGQGGQYF.

This CDR3 is CASSLVVRASYGYTF. CDR3 DNA sequence: TGTGCCAGCAGCTTGGTCGTACGGGCTTCCTATGGCTACACCTTC. The V call is TRBV5-6, the J call TRBJ1-2; D is uncertain. Trimming removed 0 bases from V and 4 bases from J, with 13 bases in between. The CDR3 totals 15 residues. Germline assignment: CDR1 SGHDT and CDR2 YYEEEE.

This CDR3 is CASSVGGSTGLDTQYF. CDR3 in DNA: TGTGCCAGCAGCGTAGGGGGCTCTACCGGCTTAGATACGCAGTATTTT. The V and J genes are TRBV9 and TRBJ2-3, with a tentative D call TRBD1 (5 bases). Germline loops: CDR1 SGDLS, CDR2 YYNGEE. Trimming pared 0 bases from V and 5 bases from J, leaving 16 bases between. This CDR3 has 16 residues.

This clone was observed a few times. The chain uses TRBV7-9 and TRBJ2-4; the D gene is possibly TRBD2 (5 bases). The germline CDR1 and CDR2 sequences are SEHNR and FQNEAQ (reference sequence). This CDR3 has 14 residues. The V and J ends lost 3 bases and 9 bases respectively, with 15 bases between them. Written as DNA, the CDR3 is TGTGCCAGCAGCTTTTGGTGGGAGAGTGGCATTCAGTACTTC. This encodes CASSFWWESGIQYF.

CDR3 DNA sequence: TGCGCCAGCAGCTCGTCTATCAGTTCACCCCTCCACTTT. Protein product: CASSSSISSPLHF. The J gene is TRBJ1-6, the V gene TRBV5-1; D gene unclear. The CDR3 is 13 amino acids. Trimming removed 3 bases from V and 9 bases from J, with 10 bases in between. CDR1 and CDR2 (germline): SGHRS, YFSETQ.

The chain recombines TRBV27 with TRBJ2-7; D is possibly TRBD1 (6 bases). The CDR3 has 14 amino acids. The germline gives CDR1 MNHEY, CDR2 SMNVEV (reference sequence). Trimming took off 6 bases at V and 2 bases at J, with 14 bases between the two ends. CDR3 sequence reads: CASSRGPFTYEQYF. CDR3 nucleotides: TGTGCCAGCAGCAGGGGACCATTCACCTACGAGCAGTACTTC.

With respect to this clone: This sample also contains other DNA sequences that code for the same CDR3. V and J are TRBV19 and TRBJ2-2; D might be TRBD1 or TRBD2, each matching 5 bases. V was pared by 6 bases and J by 1 base, with 18 bases between. Germline lookup yields CDR1 LNHDA and CDR2 SQIVND (reference sequence). CDR3 length: 17 residues. In DNA form, the CDR3 reads TGTGCCAGTAGAACCTATTCTGGGACGCTGAACACCGGGGAGCTGTTTTTT. It encodes CASRTYSGTLNTGELFF. The whole variable domain, filled in from reference TRBV19 and TRBJ2-2, reads DGGITQSPKYLFRKEGQNVTLSCEQNLNHDAMYWYRQDPGQGLRLIYYSQIVNDFQKGDIAEGYSVSREKKESFPLTVTSAQKNPTAFYLCASRTYSGTLNTGELFFGEGSRLTVL.

This chain uses TRBV2 with TRBJ1-2; unclear D gene. Germline CDR1 SNHLY, CDR2 FYNNEI. CDR3 length: 13 residues. V shed 3 bases and J shed 8 bases, with 13 bases lying between them. CDR3: CASSDRTTWGYTF. The CDR3 DNA is TGTGCCAGCAGTGACAGAACCACCTGGGGCTACACCTTC.

The V and J genes are TRBV18 and TRBJ1-3; D not resolved. Germline values: CDR1 KGHSH, CDR2 LQKENI. CDR3 length: 12 residues. V lost 1 base and J 8 bases, leaving 6 bases between the germline ends. The CDR3 nucleotides read TGTGCCAGCTCACCACTGGGATACACCATATATTTT. This gives the protein CASSPLGYTIYF.

The gene calls are TRBV6-1 and TRBJ2-3; no firm D call. CDR3 length: 17 residues. The germline V gene has CDR1 MNHNS and CDR2 SASEGT. Deletions cut 1 base from V and 5 bases from J, with 19 bases between. The CDR3 DNA reads as TGTGCCAGCAGTGAAGGAACGACAACAAATATTCGAGATACGCAGTATTTT. It codes for CASSEGTTTNIRDTQYF.

The genes are TRBV7-2 and TRBJ2-3; 9 nucleotides agree with TRBD1. The CDR3 has 16 amino acids. With V trimmed by 4 bases and J by 4 bases, 9 bases remained unmatched. The germline V gene has CDR1 SGHTA and CDR2 FQGNSA. Here the CDR3 reads CASSSREGQGSDTQYF. DNA for the CDR3: TGTGCCAGCAGCTCCAGGGAGGGACAGGGATCAGATACGCAGTATTTT. Using reference TRBV7-2 and TRBJ2-3 for the parts outside the CDR3, the full variable domain is GAGVSQSPSNKVTEKGKDVELRCDPISGHTALYWYRQSLGQGLEFLIYFQGNSAPDKSGLPSDRFSAERTGGSVSTLTIQRTQQEDSAVYLCASSSREGQGSDTQYFGPGTRLTVL.

This sequence joins TRBV5-6 and TRBJ1-1, with unresolved D. The CDR3 is made up of 14 amino acids. Between the trimmed V and J ends, which lost 5 bases and 5 bases, there was a span of 16 bases. Germline assignment: CDR1 SGHDT and CDR2 YYEEEE. The CDR3 bases are TGTGCCAGCAGTTTGACCCCGACGGGAACTGAAGCTTTCTTT. Its protein is CASSLTPTGTEAFF.

The rearrangement uses TRBV5-1 and TRBJ2-7; 8 bases agree with TRBD1. The CDR3 runs to 14 residues. Losses at the gene ends were 2 bases for V and 6 bases for J; bases not matched to a gene: 7. CDR1 is SGHRS and CDR2 is YFSETQ in the germline V gene. CDR3 nucleotides: TGCGCCAGCAGCTTACGACAGGGGAATCCCGAGCAGTACTTC. It specifies CASSLRQGNPEQYF. Drawing the rest from reference TRBV5-1 and TRBJ2-7, the complete variable domain is KAGVTQTPRYLIKTRGQQVTLSCSPISGHRSVSWYQQTPGQGLQFLFEYFSETQRNKGNFPGRFSGRQFSNSRSEMNVSTLELGDSALYLCASSLRQGNPEQYFGPGTRLTVT.

This clone was observed a handful of times. J is TRBJ1-4 and V is TRBV9; D is unclear. Trimming removed 0 bases from V and 2 bases from J, with 8 bases in between. The germline CDR1 and CDR2 sequences are SGDLS and YYNGEE. The CDR3 spans 15 residues. The CDR3 protein is CASSVGAGTNEKLFF. As DNA, the CDR3 is TGTGCCAGCAGCGTAGGGGCAGGTACTAATGAAAAACTGTTTTTT. Together with reference TRBV9 and TRBJ1-4, the CDR3 gives the full variable domain: DSGVTQTPKHLITATGQRVTLRCSPRSGDLSVYWYQQSLDQGLQFLIQYYNGEERAKGNILERFSAQQFPDLHSELNLSSLELGDSALYFCASSVGAGTNEKLFFGSGTQLSVL.